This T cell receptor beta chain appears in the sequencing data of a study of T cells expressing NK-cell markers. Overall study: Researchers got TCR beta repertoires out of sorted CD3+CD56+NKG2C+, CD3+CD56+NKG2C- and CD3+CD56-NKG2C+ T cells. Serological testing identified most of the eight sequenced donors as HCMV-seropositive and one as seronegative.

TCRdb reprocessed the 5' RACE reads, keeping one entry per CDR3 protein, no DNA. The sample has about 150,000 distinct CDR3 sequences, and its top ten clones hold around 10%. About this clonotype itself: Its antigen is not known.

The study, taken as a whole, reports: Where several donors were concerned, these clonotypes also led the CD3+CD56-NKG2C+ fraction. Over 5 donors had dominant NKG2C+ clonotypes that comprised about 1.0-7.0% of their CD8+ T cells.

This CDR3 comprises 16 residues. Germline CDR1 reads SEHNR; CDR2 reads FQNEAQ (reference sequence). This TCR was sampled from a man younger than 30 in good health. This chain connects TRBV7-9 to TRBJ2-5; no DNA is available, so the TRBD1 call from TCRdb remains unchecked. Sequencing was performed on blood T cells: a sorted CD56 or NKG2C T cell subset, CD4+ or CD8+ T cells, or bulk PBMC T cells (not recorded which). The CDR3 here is CASSFVGGPTKETQYF.